One and the same sample provided the 3 T cell receptor beta chains below, sequenced in a study of blood T cell repertoires in COVID-19. Clones were read by immunoSEQ multiplex PCR, and TCRdb kept only the in-frame ones, dropping some. The sample lists 140,000 or so clones; about 85% were seen once. The sequencing sample was made of peripheral blood. These receptor sequences come from a human donor with acute or convalescent COVID-19. The donor label of this sample is uncertain.

This chain connects TRBV6-2 or TRBV6-3 to TRBJ2-5, with 8 bases that match TRBD2. Germline assignment: CDR1 MNHEY and CDR2 SVGEGT. The ends lost 0 bases at V and 5 bases at J; junction bases unmatched: 8. This CDR3 spans 16 amino acids. The CDR3 DNA is TGTGCCAGCAGTTACTCGATAAGCGGGGGAGGCGAGACCCAGTACTTC. Its protein product is CASSYSISGGGETQYF.

The gene calls are TRBV7-9 and TRBJ1-4; 9 nucleotides line up with TRBD1. The CDR3 extends over 15 amino acids. The trim removed 1 base at V and 7 bases at J, leaving 4 bases unmatched. Germline V lookup: CDR1 SEHNR, CDR2 FQNEAQ (reference sequence). This CDR3 is CASSLGTGEGEKLFF. In DNA form, the CDR3 reads TGTGCCAGCAGCTTAGGGACAGGGGAAGGTGAAAAACTGTTTTTT.

This clone appeared once. This sequence joins TRBV27 and TRBJ1-2, with TRBD1 identical over 8 bases. With V trimmed by 8 bases and J by 4 bases, 12 bases remained unmatched. CDR3 size: 15 residues. Per the germline V gene, CDR1 is MNHEY and CDR2 is SMNVEV (reference sequence). CDR3 in amino acids: CASSSRDRPLYGYTF. CDR3 coding DNA: TGTGCCAGCTCGAGCCGGGACAGGCCTCTCTATGGCTACACCTTC.